The 26 T cell receptor beta chains below come from one sample, sequenced in a study of blood T cells in healthy people across ages. Primers used in a second PCR of about 7 to 12 cycles were a sample-barcoded 5' primer and a J-beta primer mix. TCRdb independently ran MiXCR on the 5' RACE reads; one entry per CDR3 protein. The table shows roughly 900,000 distinct CDR3 sequences, with about 30% occurring only once. The sequencing sample was made of blood. The receptors derive from a woman of 80 years or more in good health.

The rearrangement uses TRBV7-3 and TRBJ2-1, with D hard to call. Germline CDR1 SGHTA, CDR2 FQGTGA. Between the trimmed V and J ends, which lost 2 bases and 9 bases, there was a span of 11 bases. CDR3 length: 13 residues. The CDR3 DNA sequence: TGTGCCAGCAGCTTAGCCCTCTCGGTTGAGCAGTTCTTC. Encoded protein: CASSLALSVEQFF.

The table lists this clonotype with many counts. V is TRBV28 and J is TRBJ2-5; 8 positions match TRBD1. V trimming: 4 bases; J trimming: 4 bases; junction bases outside the gene matches: 8. Germline loops: CDR1 MDHEN, CDR2 SYDVKM. The CDR3 totals 15 residues. CDR3 residues: CASSSPDRGGETQYF. The CDR3 DNA follows: TGTGCCAGCAGTTCCCCTGACAGGGGAGGAGAGACCCAGTACTTC.

This clonotype showed up many times. The chain uses TRBV6-1 and TRBJ2-7, with 7 positions matching TRBD1. Germline CDR1 MNHNS, CDR2 SASEGT. V dropped 6 bases and J dropped 3; count of bases not matched to a gene: 5. The CDR3 is 13 amino acids. The CDR3 sequence is CASRQTGFYEQYF. In DNA, the CDR3 is TGTGCCAGCAGACAGACAGGGTTCTACGAGCAGTACTTC.

The chain carries TRBV5-5 and TRBJ1-4, with D possibly matching TRBD1 (6 bases). The CDR3 covers 14 residues. Germline V lookup: CDR1 SGHKS, CDR2 YYEKEE (reference sequence). With 3 bases removed from V and 8 bases from J, the gap between germline ends came to 14 bases. This chain's CDR3 is CASSWGPIPEKLFF. The CDR3 DNA reads TGTGCCAGCAGCTGGGGGCCTATCCCGGAAAAACTGTTTTTT. Complete variable domain (other parts from reference TRBV5-5 and TRBJ1-4): DAGVTQSPTHLIKTRGQQVTLRCSPISGHKSVSWYQQVLGQGPQFIFQYYEKEERGRGNFPDRFSARQFPNYSSELNVNALLLGDSALYLCASSWGPIPEKLFFGSGTQLSVL.

The chain employs TRBV20-1 and TRBJ2-3, with 11 nucleotides matching TRBD2. The V and J ends lost 5 bases and 6 bases, in that order; junction bases with no gene match: 7. The CDR3 length is 14 residues. Germline loops: CDR1 DFQATT, CDR2 SNEGSKA (reference sequence). CDR3 loop: CSAQLAGAGDTQYF. CDR3 bases: TGCAGTGCTCAACTAGCGGGGGCCGGGGATACGCAGTATTTT.

At least ten counts were recorded for this clonotype. This chain joins TRBV5-5 and TRBJ1-2, with a tentative D call TRBD1 (5 bases). The CDR3 length is 15 residues. The germline V gene has CDR1 SGHKS and CDR2 YYEKEE (reference sequence). Between the trimmed V and J ends, which lost 4 bases and 2 bases, there was a span of 15 bases. This CDR3 is CASSRDVSGNYGYTF. CDR3 bases: TGTGCCAGCAGCCGGGACGTTTCAGGGAACTATGGCTACACCTTC.

This clonotype was found many times. The CDR3 loop reads CASSLVDRSYEQYF. The CDR3 DNA is TGTGCCAGCAGCTTGGTGGACAGATCCTACGAGCAGTACTTC. The gene calls are TRBV7-9 and TRBJ2-7, with D tentatively TRBD1 (6 bases). Per the germline V gene, CDR1 is SEHNR and CDR2 is FQNEAQ (reference sequence). Between the trimmed V and J ends, which lost 3 bases and 1 base, there was a span of 10 bases. The CDR3 contains 14 residues.

The chain has TRBV6-2 or TRBV6-3 and TRBJ2-5; no clear D gene. Germline CDR1 reads MNHEY; CDR2 reads SVGEGT. The CDR3 runs 12 residues. Trimming removed 6 bases at V and 11 bases at J, with 16 bases between. Here the CDR3 DNA reads TGTGCCAGCAGCCGCTCCCGCGATGAGCAGTACTTC. It is translated as CASSRSRDEQYF.

Note on this clonotype: The junction and the germline gene differ at one end; a read error may be behind it. The chain has TRBV4-3 and TRBJ1-4; 9 nucleotides agree with TRBD1. This CDR3 has 16 amino acids. CDR1 LGHNA and CDR2 YSLEER come from the germline V gene. The chain's CDR3 is CASSQDRDRAYEKRFF. CDR3 bases: TGCGCCAGCAGCCAAGACCGGGACAGGGCCTATGAAAAACGGTTTTTT.

As concerns this clonotype: With a much larger clone just one base away, this may be a read error. The chain couples TRBV7-2 to TRBJ2-5; 10 nucleotides align to TRBD2. V trimming: 7 bases; J trimming: 3 bases; junction bases outside the gene matches: 11. CDR1 and CDR2 from the germline V gene are SGHTA and FQGNSA. This CDR3 has 16 amino acids. The CDR3 loop is CASNSFPGLAEETQYF. CDR3 nucleotide sequence: TGTGCCAGCAACTCATTCCCCGGACTAGCGGAAGAGACCCAGTACTTC.

The chain carries TRBV5-5 and TRBJ1-6, with D hard to call. CDR1 is SGHKS and CDR2 is YYEKEE in the germline V gene (reference sequence). The CDR3 sequence is 15 residues long. Between the trimmed V and J ends, which lost 3 bases and 5 bases, there was a span of 12 bases. The chain's CDR3 is CASSSEGINNSPLHF. CDR3 DNA: TGTGCCAGCAGCTCGGAGGGAATAAATAATTCACCCCTCCACTTT. Supplemented by reference TRBV5-5 and TRBJ1-6, the full variable domain reads DAGVTQSPTHLIKTRGQQVTLRCSPISGHKSVSWYQQVLGQGPQFIFQYYEKEERGRGNFPDRFSARQFPNYSSELNVNALLLGDSALYLCASSSEGINNSPLHFGNGTRLTVT.

This clonotype occurred many times. The chain couples TRBV5-1 to TRBJ2-1, with TRBD2 identical over 15 bases. CDR3 length: 19 amino acids. With V trimmed by 4 bases and J by 5 bases, 13 bases remained unmatched. In germline, CDR1 is SGHRS, CDR2 YFSETQ. The CDR3 sequence is CASSRTGTSGGPPHNEQFF. CDR3 sequence (DNA): TGCGCCAGCAGCCGGACCGGGACTAGCGGGGGGCCGCCTCACAATGAGCAGTTCTTC.

This clonotype was seen only a few times. A read error may explain this, as a much larger clone is one base away. The V and J genes are TRBV20-1 and TRBJ2-1; D is unresolved. The V end lost 6 bases, the J end lost 5 bases, and 5 bases lay between the germline ends. This CDR3 is 10 amino acids long. The germline gives CDR1 DFQATT, CDR2 SNEGSKA (reference sequence). CDR3 amino acids: CSATDNEQFF. For the CDR3, the DNA is TGCAGTGCCACAGACAATGAGCAGTTCTTC.

There are many counts of this clonotype. This sequence joins TRBV6-2 or TRBV6-3 and TRBJ2-5; 7 bases agree with TRBD1. The CDR3 length is 15 residues. After removal of 5 bases from V and 2 bases from J, the junction contained 8 bases not matched to a gene. CDR1 and CDR2 (germline): MNHEY, SVGEGT. CDR3 sequence (DNA): TGTGCCAGCAGTACCGGGACAGAGCTGCAAGAGACCCAGTACTTC. It yields the protein CASSTGTELQETQYF.

The genes are TRBV28 and TRBJ1-5; D is uncertain. Germline V gene lookup returns CDR1 MDHEN and CDR2 SYDVKM. V shed 5 bases and J shed 3 bases, with 14 bases lying between them. The CDR3 has 15 amino acids. CDR3 protein: CASSRKLQSNQPQHF. CDR3 coding DNA: TGTGCCAGCAGTCGAAAACTACAGTCCAATCAGCCCCAGCATTTT. Using reference TRBV28 and TRBJ1-5 for the parts outside the CDR3, the full variable domain is DVKVTQSSRYLVKRTGEKVFLECVQDMDHENMFWYRQDPGLGLRLIYFSYDVKMKEKGDIPEGYSVSREKKERFSLILESASTNQTSMYLCASSRKLQSNQPQHFGDGTRLSIL.

At least ten counts were recorded for this clonotype. The rearrangement joins TRBV7-9 to TRBJ1-4; 7 bases agree with TRBD1. The trim removed 2 bases at V and 7 bases at J, leaving 7 bases unmatched. The CDR3 has 15 residues. Germline V CDR1 and CDR2: SEHNR, FQNEAQ (reference sequence). Here the CDR3 reads CASSLTGEFGEKLFF. The CDR3 DNA reads as TGTGCCAGCAGCTTAACAGGGGAATTCGGTGAAAAACTGTTTTTT.

This clonotype was counted between two and nine times. A read error may be the cause here, since a much bigger clone is one base away. The chain employs TRBV20-1 and TRBJ2-1; 7 nucleotides match TRBD2. Germline V CDR1 and CDR2: DFQATT, SNEGSKA (reference sequence). The trim removed 5 bases at V and 4 bases at J, leaving 11 bases unmatched. CDR3 length: 15 residues. The CDR3 nucleotides are TGCAGTGCTCCTATACGAGCGGGGCCTTACAATGAGCAGTTCTTC. Translation: CSAPIRAGPYNEQFF.

This clonotype was counted many times. The gene calls are TRBV12-3 or TRBV12-4 and TRBJ1-1; unclear D gene. V dropped 1 base and J dropped 3 bases, with 6 bases sitting between them. The CDR3 runs to 13 residues. The CDR3 nucleotides read TGTGCCAGCAGTTTAGAGACCCACACTGAAGCTTTCTTT. Translated, it gives CASSLETHTEAFF.

Concerning this clonotype: The junction departs from germline at one end; a sequencing error may be responsible. This chain joins TRBV10-1 and TRBJ2-6, with D possibly being TRBD1 (5 bases). Per the germline V gene, CDR1 is WNHNN and CDR2 is SYGVQD (reference sequence). The CDR3 length is 14 residues. The DNA for the CDR3 is TGCGCCAGCAGTGAGGGATCTGGGGCCGACGTCCTGACTTTC. Translating gives CASSEGSGADVLTF.

This clonotype was detected a few times. The junction does not match germline at one end; this may be a read error. This sequence joins TRBV7-2 and TRBJ2-7; 15 bases match TRBD2. Per germline, CDR1 SGHTA and CDR2 FQGNSA. This CDR3 region has 18 residues. The CDR3 sequence is CASSIGTSGGFFSCEQYF. Here the CDR3 DNA reads TGTGCCAGTAGCATTGGGACTAGCGGGGGGTTCTTCTCCTGCGAGCAGTACTTC.

The rearrangement uses TRBV20-1 and TRBJ1-1, with D unresolved. The V end was cut by 2 bases, the J end by 4 bases, with 20 bases between. From germline, CDR1 is DFQATT and CDR2 SNEGSKA (reference sequence). The CDR3 length is 16 residues. In DNA, the CDR3 is TGCAGTGCTAGACCTATCCCCGGTTCGGCGGGCACTGAAGCTTTCTTT. Residues: CSARPIPGSAGTEAFF.

The chain has TRBV12-3 or TRBV12-4 and TRBJ2-1; no clear D. V lost 3 bases and J lost 9, with 12 bases in between. The CDR3 is made up of 13 amino acids. CDR3 amino acids: CASSFISRPEQFF. The CDR3 DNA reads TGTGCCAGCAGTTTCATTTCGCGTCCTGAGCAGTTCTTC.

The chain carries TRBV20-1 and TRBJ2-1; 8 bases match TRBD1. This CDR3 contains 14 residues. Germline CDR1 and CDR2: DFQATT and SNEGSKA (reference sequence). CDR3 sequence: CRAGATYRGFEQFF. CDR3 sequence (DNA): TGCAGGGCTGGAGCAACTTACAGGGGGTTTGAGCAGTTCTTC.

V usage is TRBV6-2 or TRBV6-3 and J usage is TRBJ1-3; 8 bases align to TRBD1. Germline values: CDR1 MNHEY, CDR2 SVGEGT. The CDR3 extends over 16 amino acids. The junction had 9 bases not matched to a gene; V was cut back by 6 bases and J by 2 bases. CDR3 sequence: CASRGTGTGPGNTIYF. The CDR3 DNA follows: TGTGCCAGCAGAGGGACAGGAACGGGACCTGGAAACACCATATATTTT.

As regards this clonotype: It may be a read error: a sequence one base away is much more abundant. The V call is TRBV4-2, the J call TRBJ2-5; 9 nucleotides align to TRBD1. The DNA end favors TRBJ2-1, so the J call may be wrong. CDR1 and CDR2 from the germline V gene are LGHNA and YNFKEQ. This CDR3 has 16 amino acids. The CDR3 loop reads CASSQGPGTGQETQFF. CDR3 coding DNA: TGTGCCAGCAGCCAAGGCCCCGGGACAGGGCAAGAGACCCAGTTCTTC.

The J gene is TRBJ2-3, the V gene TRBV24-1, with no clear D. Trimming took off 2 bases at V and 0 bases at J, with 14 bases between the two ends. The CDR3 totals 17 residues. Germline CDR1 is KGHDR and CDR2 is SFDVKD. CDR3 protein: CATSDSLAPASTDTQYF. The CDR3 bases are TGTGCCACCAGTGATTCACTGGCCCCGGCTAGCACAGATACGCAGTATTTT.